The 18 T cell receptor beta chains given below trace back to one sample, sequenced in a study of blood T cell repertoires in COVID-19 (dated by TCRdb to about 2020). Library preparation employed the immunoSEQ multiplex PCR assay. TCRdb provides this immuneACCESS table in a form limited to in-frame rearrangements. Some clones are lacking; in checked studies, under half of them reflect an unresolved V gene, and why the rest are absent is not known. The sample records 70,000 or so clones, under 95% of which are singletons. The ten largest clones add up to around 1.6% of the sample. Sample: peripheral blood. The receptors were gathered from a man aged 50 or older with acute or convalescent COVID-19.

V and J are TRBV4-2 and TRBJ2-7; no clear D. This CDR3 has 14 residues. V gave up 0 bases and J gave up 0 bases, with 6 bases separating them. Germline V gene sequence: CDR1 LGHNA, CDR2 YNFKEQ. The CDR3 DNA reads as TGTGCCAGCAGCCAAGAATCCATCTCCTACGAGCAGTACGTC. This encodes CASSQESISYEQYV.

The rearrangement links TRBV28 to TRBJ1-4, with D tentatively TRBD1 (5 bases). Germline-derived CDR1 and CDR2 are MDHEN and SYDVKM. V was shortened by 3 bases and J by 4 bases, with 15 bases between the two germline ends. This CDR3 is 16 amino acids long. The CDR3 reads CASSLGRGGNNEKLFF. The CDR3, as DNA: TGTGCCAGCAGTTTGGGGAGGGGCGGGAATAATGAAAAACTGTTTTTT.

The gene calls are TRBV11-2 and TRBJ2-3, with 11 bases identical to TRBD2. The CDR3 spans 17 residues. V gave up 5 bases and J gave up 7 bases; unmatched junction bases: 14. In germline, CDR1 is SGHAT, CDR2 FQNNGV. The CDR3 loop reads CASSPPGLAALSNTQYF. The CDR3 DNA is TGTGCCAGCAGCCCTCCGGGACTAGCGGCGCTCTCAAATACGCAGTATTTT.

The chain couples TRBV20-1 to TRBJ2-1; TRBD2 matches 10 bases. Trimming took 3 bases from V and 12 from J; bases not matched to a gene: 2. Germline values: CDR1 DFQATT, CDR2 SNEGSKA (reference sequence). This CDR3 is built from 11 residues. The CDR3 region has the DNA TGCAGTGCTAGTAGCGGGAGGTGGCAGTTCTTC. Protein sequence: CSASSGRWQFF.

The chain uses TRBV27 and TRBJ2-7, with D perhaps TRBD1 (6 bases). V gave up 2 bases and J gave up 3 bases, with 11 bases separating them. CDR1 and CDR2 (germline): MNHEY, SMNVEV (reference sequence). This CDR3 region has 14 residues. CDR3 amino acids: CASSLTGLVYEQYF. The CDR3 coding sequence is TGTGCCAGCAGTTTAACAGGGCTGGTCTACGAGCAGTACTTC.

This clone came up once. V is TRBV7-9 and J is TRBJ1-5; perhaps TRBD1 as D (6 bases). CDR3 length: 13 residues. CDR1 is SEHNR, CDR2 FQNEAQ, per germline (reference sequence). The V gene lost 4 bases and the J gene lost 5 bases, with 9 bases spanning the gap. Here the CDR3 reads CASSSDRYQPQHF. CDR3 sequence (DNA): TGTGCCAGCAGCTCAGACAGGTATCAGCCCCAGCATTTT.

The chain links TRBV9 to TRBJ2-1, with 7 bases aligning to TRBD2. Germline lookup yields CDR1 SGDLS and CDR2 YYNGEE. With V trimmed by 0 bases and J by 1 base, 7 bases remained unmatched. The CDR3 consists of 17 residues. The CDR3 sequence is CASSVEGRGGSYNEQFF. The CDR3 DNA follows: TGTGCCAGCAGCGTAGAGGGGAGGGGAGGGTCCTACAATGAGCAGTTCTTC.

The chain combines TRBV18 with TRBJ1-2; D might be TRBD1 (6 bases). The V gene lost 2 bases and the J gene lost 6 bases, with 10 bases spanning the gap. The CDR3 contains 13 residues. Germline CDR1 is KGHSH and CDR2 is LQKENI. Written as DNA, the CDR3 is TGTGCCAGCTCACCAGGACAGTCGGATGGCTACACCTTC. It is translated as CASSPGQSDGYTF.

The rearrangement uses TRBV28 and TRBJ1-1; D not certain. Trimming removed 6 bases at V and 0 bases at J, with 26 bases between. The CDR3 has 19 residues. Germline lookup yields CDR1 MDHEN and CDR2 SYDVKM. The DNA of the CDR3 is TGTGCCAGCAGATCAACTAGGGTCGGGCATCCACTCATGAACACTGAAGCTTTCTTT. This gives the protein CASRSTRVGHPLMNTEAFF.

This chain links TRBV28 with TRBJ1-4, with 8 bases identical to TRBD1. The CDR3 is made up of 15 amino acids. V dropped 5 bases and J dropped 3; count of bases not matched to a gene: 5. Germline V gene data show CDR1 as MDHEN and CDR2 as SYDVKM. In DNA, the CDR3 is TGTGCCAGCAGTATCAGGGGGCAAGCTAATGAAAAACTGTTTTTT. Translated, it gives CASSIRGQANEKLFF.

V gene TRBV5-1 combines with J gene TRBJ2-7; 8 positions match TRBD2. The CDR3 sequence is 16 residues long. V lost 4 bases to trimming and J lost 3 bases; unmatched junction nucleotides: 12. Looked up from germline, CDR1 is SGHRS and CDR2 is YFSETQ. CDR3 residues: CASSLTYTSGVYEQYF. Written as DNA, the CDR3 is TGCGCCAGCAGCCTGACATATACTAGCGGAGTCTACGAGCAGTACTTC.

CDR3 sequence reads: CASSEALQSNSPLHF. The DNA of the CDR3 is TGTGCCAGCAGTGAAGCGCTACAGTCTAATTCACCCCTCCACTTT. V is TRBV6-1 and J is TRBJ1-6; D ambiguous. This CDR3 region has 15 residues. Looked up from germline, CDR1 is MNHNS and CDR2 is SASEGT. Between the trimmed V and J ends, which lost 0 bases and 6 bases, there was a span of 9 bases.

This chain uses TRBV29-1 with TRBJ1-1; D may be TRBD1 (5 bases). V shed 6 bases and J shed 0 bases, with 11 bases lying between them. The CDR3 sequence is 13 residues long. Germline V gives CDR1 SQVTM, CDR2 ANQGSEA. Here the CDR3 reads CSVWGGMNTEAFF. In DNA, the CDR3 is TGCAGCGTCTGGGGGGGGATGAACACTGAAGCTTTCTTT.

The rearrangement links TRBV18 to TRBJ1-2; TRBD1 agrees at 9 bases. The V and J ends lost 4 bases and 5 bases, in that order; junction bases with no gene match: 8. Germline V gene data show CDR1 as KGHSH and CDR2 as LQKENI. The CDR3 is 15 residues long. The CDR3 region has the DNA TGTGCCAGCTCACGGGACAGGGACGACCCGTATGGCTACACCTTC. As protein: CASSRDRDDPYGYTF.

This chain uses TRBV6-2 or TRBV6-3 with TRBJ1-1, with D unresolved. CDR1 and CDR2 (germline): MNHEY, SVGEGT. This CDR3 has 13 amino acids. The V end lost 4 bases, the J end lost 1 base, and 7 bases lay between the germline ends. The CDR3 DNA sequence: TGTGCCAGCAGTTCTACAGAGAACACTGAAGCTTTCTTT. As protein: CASSSTENTEAFF.

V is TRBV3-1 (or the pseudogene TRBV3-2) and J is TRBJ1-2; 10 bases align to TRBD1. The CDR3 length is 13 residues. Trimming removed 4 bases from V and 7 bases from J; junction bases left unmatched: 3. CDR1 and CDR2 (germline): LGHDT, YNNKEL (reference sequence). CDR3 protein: CASSPGTGVGYTF. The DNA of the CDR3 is TGTGCCAGCAGCCCCGGGACAGGGGTTGGCTACACCTTC.

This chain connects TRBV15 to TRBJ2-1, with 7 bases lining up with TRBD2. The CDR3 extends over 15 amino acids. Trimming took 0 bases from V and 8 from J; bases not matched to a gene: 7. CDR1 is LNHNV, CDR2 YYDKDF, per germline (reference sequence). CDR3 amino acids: CATSRDRGEEYEQFF. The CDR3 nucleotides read TGTGCCACCAGCAGAGATCGGGGGGAGGAGTATGAGCAGTTCTTC.

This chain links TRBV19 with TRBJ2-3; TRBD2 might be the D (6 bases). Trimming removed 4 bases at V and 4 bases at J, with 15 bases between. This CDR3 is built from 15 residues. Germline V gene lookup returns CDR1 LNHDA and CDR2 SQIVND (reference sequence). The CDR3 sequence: CASSNRGADSDTQYF. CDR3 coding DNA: TGTGCCAGTAGTAATCGCGGGGCCGATTCAGATACGCAGTATTTT.